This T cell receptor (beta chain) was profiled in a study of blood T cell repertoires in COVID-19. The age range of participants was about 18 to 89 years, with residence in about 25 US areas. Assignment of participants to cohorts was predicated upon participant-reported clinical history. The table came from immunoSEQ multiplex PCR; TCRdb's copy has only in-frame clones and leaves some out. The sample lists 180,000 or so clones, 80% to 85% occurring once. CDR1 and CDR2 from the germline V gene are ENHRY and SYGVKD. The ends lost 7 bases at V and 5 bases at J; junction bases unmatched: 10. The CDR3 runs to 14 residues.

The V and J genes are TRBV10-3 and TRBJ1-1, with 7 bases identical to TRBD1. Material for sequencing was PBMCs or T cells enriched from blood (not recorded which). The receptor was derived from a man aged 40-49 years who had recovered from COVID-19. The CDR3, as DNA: TGTGCCATCACGCCGACAGGGCCAGGGACTGAAGCTTTCTTT. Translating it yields CAITPTGPGTEAFF.